This T cell receptor beta chain was recovered during a study of blood T cells in healthy people across ages. The CDR3 spans 10 residues. PCR was performed a second time for about 7 to 11 cycles using a sample-barcoded 5' primer and a J-beta primer mix. TCRdb reprocessed the 5' RACE reads via MiXCR and lists one record per CDR3 protein. The table records some 1 million distinct CDR3 sequences, 45% of them present only once. The origin of this receptor is a woman aged 55 to 70 in good health. This chain connects TRBV21-1 to TRBJ2-5. TRBV21-1 corresponds to a pseudogene. The sequenced sample consisted of blood. CDR3 bases: TGTGCCAGCAGCACCTGCCGTCAGTACTTC. Translated: CASSTCRQYF.